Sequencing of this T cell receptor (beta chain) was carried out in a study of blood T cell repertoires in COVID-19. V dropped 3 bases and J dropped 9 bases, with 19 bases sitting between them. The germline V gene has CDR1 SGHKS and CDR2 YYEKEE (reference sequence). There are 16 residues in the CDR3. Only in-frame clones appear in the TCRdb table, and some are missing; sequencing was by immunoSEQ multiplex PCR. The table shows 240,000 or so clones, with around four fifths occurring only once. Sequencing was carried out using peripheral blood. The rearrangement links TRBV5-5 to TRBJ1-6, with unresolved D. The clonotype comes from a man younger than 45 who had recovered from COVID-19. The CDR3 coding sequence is TGTGCCAGCAGCTCTTCCGTCACACCAGATGGTTCACCCCTCCACTTT. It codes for CASSSSVTPDGSPLHF.